The 11 T cell receptor beta chains listed next were all sequenced from one sample in a study of blood T cell repertoires in COVID-19. Data came from immunoSEQ multiplex PCR; TCRdb stores just in-frame clones and leaves some out. The sample has some 98,000 clones; 70% to 85% are singletons. Sequenced input: peripheral blood. Every receptor here comes from a man between 65 and 85 years old with active or convalescent COVID-19.

This chain uses TRBV18 with TRBJ2-3, with D perhaps TRBD1 (5 bases). V lost 2 bases and J 3 bases, leaving 15 bases between the germline ends. In germline, CDR1 is KGHSH, CDR2 LQKENI. The CDR3 runs 16 residues. The CDR3 DNA is TGTGCCAGCTCACCAGCCCCTGCGCCAGGGACAGATACGCAGTATTTT. Translating gives CASSPAPAPGTDTQYF.

This clone was detected only a few times. The chain employs TRBV3-1 (or the pseudogene TRBV3-2) and TRBJ1-4; the D gene is possibly TRBD1 (5 bases). The CDR3 covers 15 residues. Looked up from germline, CDR1 is LGHDT and CDR2 is YNNKEL (reference sequence). With 2 bases removed from V and 4 bases from J, the gap between germline ends came to 11 bases. The CDR3 DNA sequence: TGTGCCAGCAGCCAACAGGGCGGGGGTAATGAAAAACTGTTTTTT. Translated, it gives CASSQQGGGNEKLFF.

The gene calls are TRBV10-3 and TRBJ1-4, with D possibly being TRBD1 (5 bases). CDR1 ENHRY and CDR2 SYGVKD come from the germline V gene. CDR3 length: 14 residues. V lost 6 bases and J 10 bases, leaving 18 bases between the germline ends. CDR3 sequence: CAISDTGGSGKLFF. The CDR3 DNA is TGTGCCATCAGCGATACAGGTGGTTCTGGAAAACTGTTTTTT.

By sample share, this clone is medium-sized. The gene calls are TRBV11-3 and TRBJ2-7; 7 bases are shared with TRBD1. The CDR3 is made up of 15 amino acids. Trimming cost V 5 bases and J 6 bases; bases outside gene matches: 13. Germline assignment: CDR1 SGHNT and CDR2 YENEEA. This CDR3 is CASSPGGQTSREQYF. The CDR3 DNA sequence: TGTGCCAGCAGCCCAGGGGGACAGACCAGCCGCGAGCAGTACTTC.

The V call is TRBV19, the J call TRBJ2-1, with 13 bases fitting TRBD2. Per the germline V gene, CDR1 is LNHDA and CDR2 is SQIVND (reference sequence). This CDR3 has 16 amino acids. Trimming took 6 bases from V and 5 from J; bases not matched to a gene: 7. The CDR3 loop reads CASRLAGGRLDNEQFF. The CDR3, as DNA: TGTGCCAGTAGACTAGCGGGGGGGCGGCTAGACAATGAGCAGTTCTTC.

V and J are TRBV3-1 (or the pseudogene TRBV3-2) and TRBJ2-3, with 7 bases matching TRBD2. Germline V lookup: CDR1 LGHDT, CDR2 YNNKEL (reference sequence). The CDR3 covers 15 residues. J lost 2 bases, V lost 2 bases, and 4 bases had no gene match. The CDR3 nucleotides read TGTGCCAGCAGCCAAACAGCGGGGCTCACAGATACGCAGTATTTT. Protein: CASSQTAGLTDTQYF.

The chain couples TRBV7-9 to TRBJ2-4, with TRBD2 matching over 9 bases. CDR1 is SEHNR and CDR2 is FQNEAQ in the germline V gene (reference sequence). CDR3 size: 19 residues. V gave up 2 bases and J gave up 0 bases; unmatched junction bases: 11. Here the CDR3 reads CASSLSGGTTILAKNIQYF. The CDR3 nucleotides are TGTGCCAGCAGCTTAAGCGGGGGGACTACTATCCTAGCCAAAAACATTCAGTACTTC.

The CDR3 protein is CASSFGTNYGYTF. The CDR3, as DNA: TGTGCCAGCAGCTTCGGGACAAACTATGGCTACACCTTC. The genes are TRBV7-3 and TRBJ1-2, with TRBD1 as a possible D gene (6 bases). With 3 bases removed from V and 2 bases from J, the gap between germline ends came to 7 bases. The CDR3 has 13 amino acids. Per the germline V gene, CDR1 is SGHTA and CDR2 is FQGTGA.

This clone has at least ten counts. This chain joins TRBV4-3 and TRBJ2-7; 7 bases match TRBD1. In germline, CDR1 is LGHNA, CDR2 YSLEER. V dropped 3 bases and J dropped 0; count of bases not matched to a gene: 2. This CDR3 is built from 14 residues. The CDR3 region is CASSQGQYSYEQYF. The CDR3 nucleotides are TGCGCCAGCAGCCAGGGACAGTACTCCTACGAGCAGTACTTC.

The chain employs TRBV7-2 and TRBJ1-2; D is unclear. Trimming pared 5 bases from V and 0 bases from J, leaving 13 bases between. The CDR3 is 15 residues long. Looked up from germline, CDR1 is SGHTA and CDR2 is FQGNSA. CDR3: CASSPSSNPNYGYTF. The DNA for the CDR3 is TGTGCCAGCAGCCCTAGTTCGAACCCTAACTATGGCTACACCTTC.

This chain uses TRBV7-9 with TRBJ2-1, with D hard to call. V gave up 5 bases and J gave up 5 bases, with 10 bases separating them. The germline V gene encodes CDR1 SEHNR and CDR2 FQNEAQ (reference sequence). This CDR3 region has 13 residues. CDR3 amino acids: CASSGRSNNEQFF. Written as DNA, the CDR3 is TGTGCCAGCAGCGGGCGTAGTAACAATGAGCAGTTCTTC. Filled out from reference TRBV7-9 and TRBJ2-1, the complete variable domain reads DTGVSQNPRHKITKRGQNVTFRCDPISEHNRLYWYRQTLGQGPEFLTYFQNEAQLEKSRLLSDRFSAERPKGSFSTLEIQRTEQGDSAMYLCASSGRSNNEQFFGPGTRLTVL.